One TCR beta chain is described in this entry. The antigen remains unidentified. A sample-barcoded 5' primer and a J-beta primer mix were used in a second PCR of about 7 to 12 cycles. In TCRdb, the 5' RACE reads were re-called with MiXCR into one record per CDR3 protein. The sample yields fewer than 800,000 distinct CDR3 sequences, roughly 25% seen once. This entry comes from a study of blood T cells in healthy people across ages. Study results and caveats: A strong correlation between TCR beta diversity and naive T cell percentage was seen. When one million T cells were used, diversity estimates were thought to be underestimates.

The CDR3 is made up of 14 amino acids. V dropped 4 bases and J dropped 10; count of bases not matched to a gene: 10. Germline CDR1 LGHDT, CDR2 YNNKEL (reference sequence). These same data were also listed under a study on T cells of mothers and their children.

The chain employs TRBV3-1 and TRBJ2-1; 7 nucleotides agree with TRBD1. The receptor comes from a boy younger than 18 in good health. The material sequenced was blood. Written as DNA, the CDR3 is TGTGCCAGCAGCCCCGACAGGGTAAGGGACGAGCAGTTCTTC. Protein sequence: CASSPDRVRDEQFF.